The rows below give T cell receptor beta chains drawn from one sample of a study of shared clonotypes between healthy human individuals. Clones were read by immunoSEQ multiplex PCR, and TCRdb kept only the in-frame ones, dropping some. The table has some 2,500,000 clones, around 90% seen once. The source material was naive CD4+ T cells from PBMCs. The receptors derive from a man younger than 35 in good health. Some clones in this sample may be carry-over from other donors' samples. Each CDR3 is given with its conserved first and last residue. The D gene is left open where the match is weak. Clone sizes are given selectively: once, few, many, or a class where the clone is expanded.

D gene: -
clone size: -
V gene: TRBV10-2
J gene: TRBJ2-7
CDR3 protein: CASRLRTAYEQYF
CDR3 DNA: TGCGCCAGCAGACTGCGGACAGCCTACGAGCAGTACTTC

D gene: -
clone size: -
V gene: TRBV7-8
J gene: TRBJ1-2
CDR3 protein: CASSLRDTRYGYTF
CDR3 DNA: TGTGCCAGCAGCCTAAGGGACACTAGGTATGGCTACACCTTC

D gene: -
clone size: -
V gene: TRBV5-1
J gene: TRBJ2-1
CDR3 protein: CASSPGLNEGQSRYNEQFF
CDR3 DNA: TGCGCCAGCAGCCCAGGATTAAACGAGGGGCAGTCGCGTTACAATGAGCAGTTCTTC

D gene: TRBD1
clone size: -
V gene: TRBV5-8
J gene: TRBJ1-4
CDR3 protein: CASSPGQGTTNEKLFF
CDR3 DNA: TGTGCCAGCAGCCCCGGACAGGGCACAACTAATGAAAAACTGTTTTTT

D gene: TRBD1
clone size: -
V gene: TRBV9
J gene: TRBJ1-5
CDR3 protein: CASSVGGQGGQPQHF
CDR3 DNA: TGTGCCAGCAGCGTAGGGGGACAGGGTGGTCAGCCCCAGCATTTT

D gene: TRBD1
clone size: -
V gene: TRBV6-5
J gene: TRBJ1-2
CDR3 protein: CASGTGVGYGYTF
CDR3 DNA: TGTGCCAGCGGGACAGGGGTCGGCTATGGCTACACCTTC

D gene: -
clone size: -
V gene: TRBV2
J gene: TRBJ2-7
CDR3 protein: CARRRQSPYEQYF
CDR3 DNA: TGTGCCAGACGGAGACAGTCCCCCTACGAGCAGTACTTC

D gene: TRBD2
clone size: -
V gene: TRBV7-2
J gene: TRBJ2-3
CDR3 protein: CASSLGTSRALDTQYF
CDR3 DNA: TGTGCCAGCAGCTTAGGGACTAGCCGGGCGCTAGATACGCAGTATTTT

D gene: TRBD1
clone size: -
V gene: TRBV7-9
J gene: TRBJ1-2
CDR3 protein: CASSFGPGTGGGYTF
CDR3 DNA: TGTGCCAGCAGCTTCGGACCCGGGACAGGAGGAGGCTACACCTTC

D gene: -
clone size: -
V gene: TRBV30
J gene: TRBJ1-4
CDR3 protein: CAWSAQHGTSEKLFF
CDR3 DNA: TGTGCCTGGAGTGCCCAACATGGGACAAGTGAAAAACTGTTTTTT

D gene: -
clone size: -
V gene: TRBV5-1
J gene: TRBJ2-7
CDR3 protein: CASTPGTNYEQYF
CDR3 DNA: TGCGCCAGCACCCCGGGGACCAACTACGAGCAGTACTTC

D gene: -
clone size: once
V gene: TRBV5-5
J gene: TRBJ1-5
CDR3 protein: CASSLVEAHSNQPQHF
CDR3 DNA: TGTGCCAGCAGCTTGGTGGAGGCCCATAGCAATCAGCCCCAGCATTTT

D gene: -
clone size: -
V gene: TRBV28
J gene: TRBJ1-2
CDR3 protein: CASSSGSYGYTF
CDR3 DNA: TGTGCCAGCAGTTCAGGGTCCTATGGCTACACCTTC

D gene: -
clone size: -
V gene: TRBV7-2
J gene: TRBJ1-3
CDR3 protein: CASSPLQGNTIYF
CDR3 DNA: TGTGCCAGCAGCCCGCTACAGGGAAACACCATATATTTT

D gene: TRBD2
clone size: few
V gene: TRBV27
J gene: TRBJ2-7
CDR3 protein: CASSLRSGSSGRLSYEQYF
CDR3 DNA: TGTGCCAGCAGTTTACGGTCCGGGAGCAGCGGGAGGCTCTCCTACGAGCAGTACTTC

D gene: -
clone size: few
V gene: TRBV12-5
J gene: TRBJ1-2
CDR3 protein: CASGLENYGYTF
CDR3 DNA: TGTGCTAGTGGTTTGGAGAACTATGGCTACACCTTC

D gene: TRBD1
clone size: -
V gene: TRBV18
J gene: TRBJ1-1
CDR3 protein: CASSPKVDRGYPEAFF
CDR3 DNA: TGTGCCAGCTCACCAAAGGTAGACAGGGGGTACCCTGAAGCTTTCTTT

D gene: TRBD1
clone size: -
V gene: TRBV5-1
J gene: TRBJ2-7
CDR3 protein: CASSGAGQVYEQYF
CDR3 DNA: TGCGCCAGCAGCGGGGCGGGACAGGTCTACGAGCAGTACTTC

D gene: -
clone size: once
V gene: TRBV5-4
J gene: TRBJ2-5
CDR3 protein: CASSLMGIQETQYF
CDR3 DNA: TGTGCCAGCAGCTTGATGGGGATCCAAGAGACCCAGTACTTC

D gene: -
clone size: -
V gene: TRBV30
J gene: TRBJ2-5
CDR3 protein: CAWTSGLQETQYF
CDR3 DNA: TGTGCCTGGACCTCGGGACTGCAAGAGACCCAGTACTTC

D gene: -
clone size: -
V gene: TRBV5-1
J gene: TRBJ2-3
CDR3 protein: CASSLGSGSGTDTQYF
CDR3 DNA: TGCGCCAGCAGCTTGGGATCCGGGAGTGGCACAGATACGCAGTATTTT

D gene: -
clone size: -
V gene: TRBV9
J gene: TRBJ2-7
CDR3 protein: CASSVSAGDSYEQYF
CDR3 DNA: TGTGCCAGCAGCGTATCGGCAGGGGATTCCTACGAGCAGTACTTC

D gene: -
clone size: -
V gene: TRBV20-1
J gene: TRBJ1-1
CDR3 protein: CRASRGTEAFF
CDR3 DNA: TGCAGGGCCTCGAGGGGGACTGAAGCTTTCTTT

D gene: -
clone size: -
V gene: TRBV7-9
J gene: TRBJ2-2
CDR3 protein: CASSTRQVRTGELFF
CDR3 DNA: TGTGCCAGCAGCACCCGGCAGGTTAGAACCGGGGAGCTGTTTTTT

D gene: TRBD1
clone size: -
V gene: TRBV9
J gene: TRBJ2-1
CDR3 protein: CASSVTTGVVDEQFF
CDR3 DNA: TGTGCCAGCAGCGTAACAACAGGGGTGGTAGATGAGCAGTTCTTC

D gene: -
clone size: -
V gene: TRBV19
J gene: TRBJ2-7
CDR3 protein: CASSSHGWEQYF
CDR3 DNA: TGTGCCAGTAGTTCCCACGGATGGGAGCAGTACTTC

D gene: -
clone size: once
V gene: TRBV6-6
J gene: TRBJ1-1
CDR3 protein: CASRQKNTEAFF
CDR3 DNA: TGTGCCAGCAGACAGAAGAACACTGAAGCTTTCTTT

D gene: -
clone size: -
V gene: TRBV5-1
J gene: TRBJ2-2
CDR3 protein: CASSLAPGGGNTGELFF
CDR3 DNA: TGCGCCAGCAGCTTGGCTCCCGGGGGAGGGAACACCGGGGAGCTGTTTTTT

D gene: -
clone size: -
V gene: TRBV29-1
J gene: TRBJ1-2
CDR3 protein: CSVEGNGGYTF
CDR3 DNA: TGCAGCGTTGAAGGTAACGGTGGCTACACCTTC

D gene: -
clone size: -
V gene: TRBV27
J gene: TRBJ2-5
CDR3 protein: CASSLGGRAGETQYF
CDR3 DNA: TGTGCCAGCAGTTTGGGTGGCAGGGCGGGGGAGACCCAGTACTTC

D gene: TRBD1
clone size: -
V gene: TRBV19
J gene: TRBJ1-4
CDR3 protein: CASSISRGREKLFF
CDR3 DNA: TGTGCCAGTAGTATATCAAGGGGGCGTGAAAAACTGTTTTTT

D gene: -
clone size: -
V gene: TRBV5-4
J gene: TRBJ1-3
CDR3 protein: CASSPSPPDTIYF
CDR3 DNA: TGTGCCAGCAGCCCGTCCCCGCCGGACACCATATATTTT

D gene: TRBD1
clone size: -
V gene: TRBV6-5
J gene: TRBJ1-3
CDR3 protein: CASSYTGQGTGNTIYF
CDR3 DNA: TGTGCCAGCAGTTACACAGGACAGGGAACTGGAAACACCATATATTTT

D gene: -
clone size: once
V gene: TRBV28
J gene: TRBJ1-2
CDR3 protein: CASSPSGWTYGYTF
CDR3 DNA: TGTGCCAGCAGCCCATCGGGTTGGACCTATGGCTACACCTTC

D gene: -
clone size: -
V gene: TRBV9
J gene: TRBJ1-1
CDR3 protein: CASSVLGQNTEAFF
CDR3 DNA: TGTGCCAGCAGCGTATTGGGGCAGAACACTGAAGCTTTCTTT

D gene: TRBD2
clone size: -
V gene: TRBV29-1
J gene: TRBJ2-1
CDR3 protein: CSVLAGVSYNEQFF
CDR3 DNA: TGCAGCGTTCTAGCGGGGGTCTCCTACAATGAGCAGTTCTTC

D gene: TRBD1
clone size: -
V gene: TRBV11-2
J gene: TRBJ2-6
CDR3 protein: CASSPMNRGSGANVLTF
CDR3 DNA: TGTGCCAGCAGCCCTATGAACAGGGGCTCTGGGGCCAACGTCCTGACTTTC

D gene: TRBD2
clone size: -
V gene: TRBV28
J gene: TRBJ2-1
CDR3 protein: CASSSVEGLAGDLDNEQFF
CDR3 DNA: TGTGCCAGCAGTTCGGTGGAGGGGCTAGCGGGAGACTTGGACAATGAGCAGTTCTTC

D gene: TRBD1
clone size: -
V gene: TRBV10-1
J gene: TRBJ2-3
CDR3 protein: CASSNRDRGATDTQYF
CDR3 DNA: TGCGCCAGCAGTAACCGGGACAGGGGGGCCACAGATACGCAGTATTTT

D gene: -
clone size: once
V gene: TRBV5-5
J gene: TRBJ1-2
CDR3 protein: CASSLGGRYGYTF
CDR3 DNA: TGTGCCAGCAGCTTGGGGGGGCGTTACGGCTACACCTTC

D gene: -
clone size: -
V gene: TRBV28
J gene: TRBJ2-1
CDR3 protein: CASSPKPTEQFF
CDR3 DNA: TGTGCCAGCAGCCCCAAACCGACAGAGCAGTTCTTC

D gene: TRBD1
clone size: -
V gene: TRBV7-2
J gene: TRBJ1-6
CDR3 protein: CASSLLGQGGSPLHF
CDR3 DNA: TGTGCCAGCAGCTTACTAGGACAGGGGGGTTCACCCCTCCACTTT

D gene: TRBD2
clone size: -
V gene: TRBV11-2
J gene: TRBJ2-2
CDR3 protein: CASSPGLAGELFF
CDR3 DNA: TGTGCCAGCAGCCCCGGACTAGCCGGGGAGCTGTTTTTT

D gene: -
clone size: -
V gene: TRBV6-5
J gene: TRBJ2-7
CDR3 protein: CASTKTFPYEQYF
CDR3 DNA: TGTGCCAGCACCAAGACATTCCCCTACGAGCAGTACTTC

D gene: -
clone size: once
V gene: TRBV23-1
J gene: TRBJ2-2
CDR3 protein: CASSTGPSPHTGELFF
CDR3 DNA: TGCGCCAGCAGTACAGGACCGTCCCCTCACACCGGGGAGCTGTTTTTT

D gene: -
clone size: once
V gene: TRBV18
J gene: TRBJ1-1
CDR3 protein: CASSPDLTGNTEAFF
CDR3 DNA: TGTGCCAGCTCCCCGGACCTGACAGGGAACACTGAAGCTTTCTTT

D gene: -
clone size: -
V gene: TRBV23-1
J gene: TRBJ2-5
CDR3 protein: CASSSGMWETQYF
CDR3 DNA: TGCGCCAGCAGTTCCGGGATGTGGGAGACCCAGTACTTC

D gene: -
clone size: -
V gene: TRBV15
J gene: TRBJ1-4
CDR3 protein: CATSRVKGGGKLFF
CDR3 DNA: TGTGCCACCAGCAGAGTCAAGGGAGGAGGAAAACTGTTTTTT

D gene: TRBD2
clone size: -
V gene: TRBV30
J gene: TRBJ2-7
CDR3 protein: CAWSVLAGAFRGEQYF
CDR3 DNA: TGTGCCTGGAGTGTTCTAGCGGGAGCTTTTAGAGGCGAGCAGTACTTC

D gene: -
clone size: -
V gene: TRBV6-6
J gene: TRBJ1-3
CDR3 protein: CASSYSFAGGNTIYF
CDR3 DNA: TGTGCCAGCAGTTACTCCTTCGCAGGGGGAAACACCATATATTTT

D gene: -
clone size: once
V gene: TRBV28
J gene: TRBJ1-5
CDR3 protein: CASSRYSNQPQHF
CDR3 DNA: TGTGCCAGCAGCCGATATAGCAATCAGCCCCAGCATTTT

D gene: -
clone size: few
V gene: TRBV7-2
J gene: TRBJ2-5
CDR3 protein: CASSRDSQETQYF
CDR3 DNA: TGTGCCAGCAGCCGGGACTCCCAAGAGACCCAGTACTTC